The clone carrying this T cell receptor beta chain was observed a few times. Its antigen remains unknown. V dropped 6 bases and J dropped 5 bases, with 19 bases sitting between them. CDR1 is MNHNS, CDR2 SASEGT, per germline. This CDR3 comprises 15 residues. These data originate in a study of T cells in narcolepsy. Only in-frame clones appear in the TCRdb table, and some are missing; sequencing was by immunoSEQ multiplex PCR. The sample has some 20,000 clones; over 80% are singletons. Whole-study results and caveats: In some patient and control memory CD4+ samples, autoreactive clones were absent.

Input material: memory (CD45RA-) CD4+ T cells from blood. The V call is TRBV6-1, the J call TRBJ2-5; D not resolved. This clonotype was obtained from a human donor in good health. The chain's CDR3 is CASRDEDLRRETQYF. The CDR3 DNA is TGTGCCAGCAGGGATGAGGACCTGCGACGGGAGACCCAGTACTTC.